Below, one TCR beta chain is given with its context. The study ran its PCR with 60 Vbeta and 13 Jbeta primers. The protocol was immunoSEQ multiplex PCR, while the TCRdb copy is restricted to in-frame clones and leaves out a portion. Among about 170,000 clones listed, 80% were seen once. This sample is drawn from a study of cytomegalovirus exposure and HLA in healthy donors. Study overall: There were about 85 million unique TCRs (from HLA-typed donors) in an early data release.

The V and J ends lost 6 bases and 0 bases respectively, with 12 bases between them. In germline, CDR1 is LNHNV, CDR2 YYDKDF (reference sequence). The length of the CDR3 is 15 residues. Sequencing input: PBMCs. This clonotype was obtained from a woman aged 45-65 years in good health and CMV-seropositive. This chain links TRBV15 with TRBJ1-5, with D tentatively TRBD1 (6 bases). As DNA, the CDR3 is TGTGCCACCAGTCGGAACAGGGCTAGCAATCAGCCCCAGCATTTT. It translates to CATSRNRASNQPQHF.